A selection of T cell receptor beta chains follows, all from one sample in a study of long-term antiretroviral therapy in people with HIV. Only in-frame clones appear in the TCRdb table, and some are missing; sequencing was by immunoSEQ multiplex PCR. The table has approximately 24,000 clones, roughly 87% seen once. Specimen: unsorted PBMCs, collected 1.8 years before starting antiretroviral therapy. These receptors originate from a middle-aged man with HIV. The CDR3 runs from the conserved cysteine through the conserved F or W. D genes are given only for firm matches. For some rows the clone size is stated as once, few or many, or as a class when expanded; others skip it.

TRBJ2-7,TRBD2,TRBV27,NA,TGTGCCAGCAGTTTACCCCTAGCGGGAGCCGAGCAGTACTTC,CASSLPLAGAEQYF
TRBJ2-5,NA,TRBV5-6,NA,TGTGCCAGCAGCCTAGGGACATTCCAAGAGACCCAGTACTTC,CASSLGTFQETQYF
TRBJ1-4,TRBD1,TRBV27,NA,TGTGCCAGCAGTTCCTTCTGGGACAGGGATGGAACTAATGAAAAACTGTTTTTT,CASSSFWDRDGTNEKLFF
TRBJ2-1,NA,TRBV7-3,NA,TGTGCCAGCAGCGGCGGGATTTACTCCTACAATGAGCAGTTCTTC,CASSGGIYSYNEQFF
TRBJ2-7,NA,TRBV7-9,NA,TGTGCCAGCAGTCTAACTCGGGCATTCGCCTACGAGCAGTACTTC,CASSLTRAFAYEQYF
TRBJ1-2,NA,TRBV30,once,TGTGCCTGGAAGCGGTTTGCAGGGAGGAATGGCTACACCTTC,CAWKRFAGRNGYTF
TRBJ1-5,NA,TRBV30,NA,TGTGCCTGGAGTGTACGGGGAAGCGGCAGCAATCAGCCCCAGCATTTT,CAWSVRGSGSNQPQHF
TRBJ1-2,NA,TRBV11-2,NA,TGTGCCAGCAGCTTTACAACCTCTAACTATGGCTACACCTTC,CASSFTTSNYGYTF
TRBJ2-5,NA,TRBV5-5,NA,TGTGCCAGCAGCATAGGGGGGGCGGACCAAGAGACCCAGTACTTC,CASSIGGADQETQYF
TRBJ2-5,NA,TRBV5-1,NA,TGCGCCAGCAGCGCGCCTGACGGAGGGGAGACCCAGTACTTC,CASSAPDGGETQYF
TRBJ2-7,TRBD1,TRBV19,few,TGTGCCAGTAGTATAGGCGGGACAGGGCCCTACGAGCAGTACTTC,CASSIGGTGPYEQYF
TRBJ2-1,NA,TRBV10-1,NA,TGCGCCAGCAGTGAGTCCCCCGGGGCTAACAATGAGCAGTTCTTC,CASSESPGANNEQFF
TRBJ1-1,NA,TRBV6-4,NA,TGTGCCAGCAGTGACTCGAGCGGGGGGAACACTGAAGCTTTCTTT,CASSDSSGGNTEAFF
TRBJ2-2,NA,TRBV6-5,NA,TGTGCCAGCAGTTACGTCGGGCCCGCCGGGGAGCTGTTTTTT,CASSYVGPAGELFF
TRBJ2-1,NA,TRBV19,NA,TGTGCCAGTAGCCGAGAAAGCTCCTACAATGAGCAGTTCTTC,CASSRESSYNEQFF
TRBJ1-2,NA,TRBV5-6,NA,TGTGCCAGCTTTCTCGGATCTGTCCCCTATGGCTACACCTTC,CASFLGSVPYGYTF
TRBJ2-7,NA,TRBV18,NA,TGTGCCAGCTCACCCGCTCATGAATCCTACGAGCAGTACTTC,CASSPAHESYEQYF
TRBJ2-6,NA,TRBV28,NA,TGTGCCAGCAGTTTAGTTCCAGGGGAAAGCGCTGGGGCCAACGTCCTGACTTTC,CASSLVPGESAGANVLTF
TRBJ1-1,NA,TRBV2,NA,TGTGCCAGCAGTGGGCCGGTTACCACTGAAGCTTTCTTT,CASSGPVTTEAFF
TRBJ2-7,NA,TRBV30,NA,TGTGCCATCTCAAACTCCTACGAGCAGTACTTC,CAISNSYEQYF
TRBJ1-2,TRBD1,TRBV5-4,NA,TGTGCCAGCAGCCTTTTAGGACAGGGTGGATTTGGCTACACCTTC,CASSLLGQGGFGYTF
TRBJ2-3,NA,TRBV6-5,few,TGTGCCAGCGGGTTCCCCCCGGGCCAGTATTTT,CASGFPPGQYF
TRBJ2-7,NA,TRBV7-6,once,TGTGCCAGCAGCTTATGGGGGGCCACCTCCTACGAGCAGTACTTC,CASSLWGATSYEQYF
TRBJ2-2,NA,TRBV30,once,TGTGCCAGGACACTTTCAGGGACCGGGGAGCTGTTTTTT,CARTLSGTGELFF
TRBJ1-5,NA,TRBV7-2,few,TGTGCCAGCAGCTTACGTGTTGCCAGCAATCAGCCCCAGCATTTT,CASSLRVASNQPQHF
TRBJ1-5,TRBD1,TRBV7-8,NA,TGTGCCAGCAGCTTAGACTCCTTGACAGGGGATACCAATCAGCCCCAGCATTTT,CASSLDSLTGDTNQPQHF
TRBJ2-3,TRBD2,TRBV13,NA,TGTGCCAGCAGCCCAGGACTAGCGGGGGACACAGATACGCAGTATTTT,CASSPGLAGDTDTQYF
TRBJ2-7,TRBD1,TRBV14,NA,TGTGCCAGCCAAGGGGGCTCACCCTTGTACGAGCAGTACTTC,CASQGGSPLYEQYF
TRBJ2-4,TRBD1,TRBV2,NA,TGTGCCAGCAGTGAAGTGGACAGGGTGGAATTCCGGGGGTTAAGGAGAAACATTCAGTACTTC,CASSEVDRVEFRGLRRNIQYF
TRBJ1-1,TRBD1,TRBV7-9,NA,TGTGCCAGCAGCTGGACCCAGGGGGGGTCTGCGGCTTTCTTT,CASSWTQGGSAAFF
TRBJ2-3,NA,TRBV5-8,NA,TGTGCCAGCACAATCGGGGGGCCTAGCACAGATACGCAGTATTTT,CASTIGGPSTDTQYF
TRBJ1-2,NA,TRBV7-2,NA,TGTGCCAGCAGCTTAACAGGGTGGGGCTACACCTTC,CASSLTGWGYTF
TRBJ1-1,NA,TRBV14,NA,TGTGCCAGCAGCCGCCGGGGGGGCACTGAAGCTTTCTTT,CASSRRGGTEAFF